This TCR beta chain is drawn from a study of T cell responses to AZD1222 COVID-19 vaccine. Study-wide results and caveats: An increase in Spike-specific TCR breadth and depth was observed after two AZD1222 doses. Donors were mostly white British, more females; clonal diversity possibly underestimated. The study reported that nearly half of spike-specific TCRs target unmutated variant regions. Along spike, vaccine-associated CD4 TCRs were found throughout, with dominance at 160-218 and 743-854.

Assay: immunoSEQ multiplex PCR; the TCRdb copy retains only in-frame clones and omits some. This table holds under 150,000 clones, 88% found once. Trimming stripped 2 bases from V and 4 bases from J, with 11 bases between. The CDR3 runs to 14 residues. Germline values: CDR1 KGHSH, CDR2 LQKENI. This clone was seen once. As yet, its antigen is unknown. The sequencing used peripheral blood, collected on day 0 of AZD1222 vaccination. The chain has TRBV18 and TRBJ1-2; D call uncertain. The receptor comes from an adult in good health. CDR3 region: CASSPEGRGYGYTF. In DNA, the CDR3 is TGTGCCAGCTCACCAGAGGGCCGCGGCTATGGCTACACCTTC.